The next 14 T cell receptor beta chains were all read from a single sample in a study of glioma-infiltrating T cells. TCR alpha and beta CDR3 regions were amplified from RNA using iRepertoire nested multiplex PCR. In TCRdb, the multiplex PCR reads were re-called with MiXCR into one record per CDR3 protein. The data show fewer than 90,000 distinct CDR3 sequences, around 23% seen once. Sequenced input: glioma tissue, nonneoplastic brain tissue, or PBMCs (not recorded which). These receptors all stem from a human donor with low-grade glioma or glioblastoma, undergoing nonglioma brain surgery, or in good health (not recorded which).

There are many counts of this clonotype. CDR3 amino acids: CASSYAGLQHF. For the CDR3, the DNA is TGTGCCAGCAGTTACGCAGGTTTACAGCATTTT. V usage is TRBV6-5 and J usage is TRBJ1-5; D gene uncertain. CDR1 and CDR2 (germline): MNHEY, SVGAGI. This CDR3 comprises 11 residues. Trimming shortened V by 2 bases and J by 13 bases, and 9 bases separated the two germline ends.

The chain carries TRBV20-1 and TRBJ1-2; a weak D match, TRBD1 (6 bases). The CDR3 is made up of 14 amino acids. Deletions cut 7 bases from V and 4 bases from J, with 19 bases between. In germline, CDR1 is DFQATT, CDR2 SNEGSKA (reference sequence). The CDR3 nucleotides read TGCAGTGTTGAGAGAGATGGGGGCGGCTATGGCTACACCTTC. This sequence encodes CSVERDGGGYGYTF.

The chain links TRBV20-1 to TRBJ2-1; 7 bases are shared with TRBD1. Germline CDR1 DFQATT, CDR2 SNEGSKA (reference sequence). The trim removed 4 bases at V and 0 bases at J, leaving 6 bases unmatched. The CDR3 contains 15 residues. Written as DNA, the CDR3 is TGCAGTGCTAAGACCGGGACAGCCTCCTACAATGAGCAGTTCTTC. Encoded protein: CSAKTGTASYNEQFF.

This clonotype is medium-sized (0.01 to 0.1%) within its sample. This chain uses TRBV6-2 or TRBV6-3 with TRBJ2-3; unclear D gene. Trimming stripped 4 bases from V and 4 bases from J, with 3 bases between. The CDR3 runs 11 residues. The germline CDR1 and CDR2 sequences are MNHEY and SVGEGT. The CDR3 region is CASSFPDTQYF. The CDR3 DNA sequence: TGTGCCAGCAGTTTCCCAGATACGCAGTATTTT.

This clonotype was detected ten times or more. The CDR3 region is CASSVDRALSGEQYF. CDR3 nucleotides: TGTGCCAGTAGCGTTGACAGGGCACTCTCGGGGGAGCAGTACTTC. The chain carries TRBV19 and TRBJ2-7; 7 bases are shared with TRBD1. From germline, CDR1 is LNHDA and CDR2 SQIVND (reference sequence). There are 15 residues in the CDR3. The trim removed 6 bases at V and 7 bases at J, leaving 15 bases unmatched.

This clonotype was detected ten times or more. This chain links TRBV6-1 with TRBJ1-5; D remains ambiguous. Trimming cost V 4 bases and J 1 base, with 8 bases left between them. CDR3 length: 14 amino acids. Germline CDR1 and CDR2: MNHNS and SASEGT. The CDR3 DNA sequence: TGTGCCAGCAGTGTAGAGATCAGCAATCAGCCCCAGCATTTT. Translating it yields CASSVEISNQPQHF.

This clonotype has ten or more counts. This rearrangement joins TRBV20-1 to TRBJ2-7; 9 positions agree with TRBD1. CDR3 length: 14 amino acids. Trimming at V came to 5 bases and at J to 3 bases, leaving 8 bases not matched to a gene. Germline CDR1 DFQATT, CDR2 SNEGSKA (reference sequence). CDR3 region: CSAQDRGNIYEQYF. The CDR3 bases are TGCAGTGCTCAGGACAGGGGCAATATCTACGAGCAGTACTTC.

In the case of this clonotype: A much larger clone is a single base away; this may be a read error. This sequence joins TRBV19 and TRBJ1-1, with a tentative D call TRBD1 (6 bases). The V and J ends lost 7 bases and 4 bases respectively, with 13 bases between them. This CDR3 is built from 13 residues. The germline gives CDR1 LNHDA, CDR2 SQIVND (reference sequence). CDR3 in amino acids: CASMIKGGTEAFF. DNA for the CDR3: TGTGCCAGTATGATCAAAGGGGGCACTGAAGCTTTCTTT.

This clonotype was counted at least ten times. This chain connects TRBV5-1 to TRBJ2-1; 10 positions agree with TRBD2. The germline gives CDR1 SGHRS, CDR2 YFSETQ. The trim removed 2 bases at V and 7 bases at J, leaving 6 bases unmatched. There are 15 residues in the CDR3. The CDR3 here is CASSFGTSERNEQFF. The CDR3 DNA is TGCGCCAGCAGCTTCGGGACTAGCGAACGGAATGAGCAGTTCTTC. The full variable domain, with the rest looked up from reference TRBV5-1 and TRBJ2-1, is KAGVTQTPRYLIKTRGQQVTLSCSPISGHRSVSWYQQTPGQGLQFLFEYFSETQRNKGNFPGRFSGRQFSNSRSEMNVSTLELGDSALYLCASSFGTSERNEQFFGPGTRLTVL.

The rearrangement joins TRBV11-2 to TRBJ2-3; the match to TRBD1 covers 7 bases. After removal of 11 bases from V and 4 bases from J, the junction contained 6 bases not matched to a gene. Germline V gene lookup returns CDR1 SGHAT and CDR2 FQNNGV. The CDR3 contains 12 residues. CDR3 loop: CAGGQGADTQYF. CDR3 coding DNA: TGTGCCGGTGGGCAGGGGGCAGATACGCAGTATTTT.

Points on this clonotype: This may be a read error, as it is one base from a much larger clone. The J gene is TRBJ2-3, the V gene TRBV28; a possible D gene is TRBD2 (5 bases). The V and J ends lost 5 bases and 3 bases respectively, with 12 bases between them. The CDR3 sequence is 14 residues long. Germline values: CDR1 MDHEN, CDR2 SYDVKM. CDR3 sequence reads: CASSDRGWTDTQYF. CDR3 sequence (DNA): TGTGCCAGCAGTGACCGAGGGTGGACAGATACGCAGTATTTT.

This clonotype was seen many times. The chain joins TRBV7-9 to TRBJ1-2, with TRBD1 matching 9 bases. With V trimmed by 7 bases and J by 2 bases, 5 bases remained unmatched. The germline V gene encodes CDR1 SEHNR and CDR2 FQNEAQ (reference sequence). The CDR3 has 14 residues. The CDR3 coding sequence is TGTGCCAGCACCTGGACAGGGGTCAACTATGGCTACACCTTC. This translates into CASTWTGVNYGYTF.

This clonotype has a count of ten or more. This chain joins TRBV20-1 and TRBJ2-1; 11 bases are a match to TRBD2. Germline V gives CDR1 DFQATT, CDR2 SNEGSKA (reference sequence). The CDR3 totals 14 residues. With V trimmed by 4 bases and J by 6 bases, 5 bases remained unmatched. The CDR3 protein is CSATSGTSGNEQFF. The CDR3 nucleotides read TGCAGTGCTACCTCAGGGACTAGCGGCAATGAGCAGTTCTTC.

This clonotype was picked up a small number of times. The chain links TRBV4-2 to TRBJ1-1; possible D gene TRBD1, 6 bases. Germline V gives CDR1 LGHNA, CDR2 YNFKEQ. The CDR3 runs to 14 residues. V gave up 3 bases and J gave up 5 bases, with 13 bases separating them. The CDR3 nucleotides are TGTGCCAGCAGCCAGCTGTCCGGGACAACTGAAGCTTTCTTT. Amino acid sequence: CASSQLSGTTEAFF.